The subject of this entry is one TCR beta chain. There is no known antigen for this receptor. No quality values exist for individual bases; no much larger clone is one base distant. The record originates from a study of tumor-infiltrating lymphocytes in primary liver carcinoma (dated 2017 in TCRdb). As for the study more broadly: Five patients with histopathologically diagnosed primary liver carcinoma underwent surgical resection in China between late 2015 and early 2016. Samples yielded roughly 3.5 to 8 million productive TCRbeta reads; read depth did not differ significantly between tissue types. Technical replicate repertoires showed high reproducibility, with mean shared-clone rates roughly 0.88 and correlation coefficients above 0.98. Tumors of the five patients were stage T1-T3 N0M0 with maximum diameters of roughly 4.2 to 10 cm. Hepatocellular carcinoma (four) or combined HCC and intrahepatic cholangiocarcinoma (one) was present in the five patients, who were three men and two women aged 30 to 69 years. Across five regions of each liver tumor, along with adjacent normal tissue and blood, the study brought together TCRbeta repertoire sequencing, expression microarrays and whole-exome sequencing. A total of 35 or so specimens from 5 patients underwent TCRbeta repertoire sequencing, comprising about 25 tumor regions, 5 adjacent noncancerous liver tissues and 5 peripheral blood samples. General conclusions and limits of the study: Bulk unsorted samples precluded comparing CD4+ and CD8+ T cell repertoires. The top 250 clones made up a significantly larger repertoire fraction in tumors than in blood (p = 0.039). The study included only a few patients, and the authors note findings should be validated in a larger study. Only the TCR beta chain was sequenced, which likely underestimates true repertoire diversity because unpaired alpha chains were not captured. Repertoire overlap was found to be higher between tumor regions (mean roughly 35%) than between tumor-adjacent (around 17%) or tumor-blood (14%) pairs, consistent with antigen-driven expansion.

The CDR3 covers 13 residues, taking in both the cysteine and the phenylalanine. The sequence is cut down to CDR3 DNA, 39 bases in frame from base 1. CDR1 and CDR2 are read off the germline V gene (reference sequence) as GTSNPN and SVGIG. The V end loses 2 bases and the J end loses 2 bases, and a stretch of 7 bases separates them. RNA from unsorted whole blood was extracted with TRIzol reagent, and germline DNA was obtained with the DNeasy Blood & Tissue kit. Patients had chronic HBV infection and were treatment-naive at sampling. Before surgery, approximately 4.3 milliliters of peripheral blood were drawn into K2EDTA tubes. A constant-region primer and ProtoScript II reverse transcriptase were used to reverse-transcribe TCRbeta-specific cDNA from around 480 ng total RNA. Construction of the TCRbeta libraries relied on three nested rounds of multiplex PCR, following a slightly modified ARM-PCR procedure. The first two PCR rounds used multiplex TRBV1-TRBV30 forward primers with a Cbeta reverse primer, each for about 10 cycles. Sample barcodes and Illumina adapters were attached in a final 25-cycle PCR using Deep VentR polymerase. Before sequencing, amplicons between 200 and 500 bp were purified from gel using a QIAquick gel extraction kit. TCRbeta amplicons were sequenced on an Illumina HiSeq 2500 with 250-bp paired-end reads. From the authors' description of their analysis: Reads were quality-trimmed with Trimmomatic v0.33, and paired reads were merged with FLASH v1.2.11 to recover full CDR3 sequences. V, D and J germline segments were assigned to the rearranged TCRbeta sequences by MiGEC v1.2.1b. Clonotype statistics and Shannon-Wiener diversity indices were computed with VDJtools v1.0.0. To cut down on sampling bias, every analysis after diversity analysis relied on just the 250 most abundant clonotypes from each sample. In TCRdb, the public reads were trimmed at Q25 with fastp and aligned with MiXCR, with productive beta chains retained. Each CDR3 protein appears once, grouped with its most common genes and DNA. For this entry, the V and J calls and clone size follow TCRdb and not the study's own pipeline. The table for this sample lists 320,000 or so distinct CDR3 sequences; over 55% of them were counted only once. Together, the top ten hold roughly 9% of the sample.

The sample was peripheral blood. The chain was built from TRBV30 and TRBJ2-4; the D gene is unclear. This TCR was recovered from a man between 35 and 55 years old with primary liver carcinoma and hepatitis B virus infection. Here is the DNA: TGTGCCTGGAGTAGGCCTCCCAAAAACATTCAGTACTTC. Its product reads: CAWSRPPKNIQYF.